These 26 T cell receptor beta chains share one sample of origin, sequenced in a study of cytomegalovirus exposure and HLA in healthy donors. Here immunoSEQ multiplex PCR was the method, and the copy in TCRdb shows in-frame clones only, minus some. Altogether about 110,000 clones are present, approximately 95% being singletons, with the ten largest covering 0.67%. What was sequenced was PBMCs. The receptors come from a woman in her late teens or twenties in good health and CMV-seronegative.

The chain carries TRBV6-1 and TRBJ1-3; the D is unclear. This CDR3 region has 16 residues. Germline V gene lookup returns CDR1 MNHNS and CDR2 SASEGT. The germline V and J ends were trimmed by 4 bases and 0 bases, with 13 bases remaining between them. CDR3 loop: CASSVFTRISGNTIYF. CDR3 in DNA: TGTGCCAGCAGTGTCTTCACTAGGATCTCTGGAAACACCATATATTTT.

This chain joins TRBV2 and TRBJ1-2, with 8 positions matching TRBD1. The CDR3 runs to 13 residues. Germline loops: CDR1 SNHLY, CDR2 FYNNEI. V lost 10 bases to trimming and J lost 2 bases; unmatched junction nucleotides: 6. The CDR3 bases are TGTGCCATCTTCGACAGGGGAAACTATGGCTACACCTTC. It codes for CAIFDRGNYGYTF.

This chain connects TRBV6-1 to TRBJ1-1; no firm D call. The CDR3 sequence is 12 residues long. From germline, CDR1 is MNHNS and CDR2 SASEGT. Trimming removed 1 base at V and 7 bases at J, with 7 bases between. CDR3 in DNA: TGTGCCAGCAGTGAAGAAACGGTTGAAGCTTTCTTT. Amino acid sequence: CASSEETVEAFF.

The chain recombines TRBV28 with TRBJ2-7; D might be TRBD2 (6 bases). V was shortened by 7 bases and J by 6 bases, with 19 bases between the two germline ends. CDR3 length equals 14 residues. Germline values: CDR1 MDHEN, CDR2 SYDVKM. The CDR3 region has the DNA TGTGCCAGCACTCGGAGGGAGAGGCCCCTCGAGCAGTACTTC. Translating it yields CASTRRERPLEQYF.

CDR3 in DNA: TGTGCCAGCAGCTTAGCGGCGGGCAATAATTCACCCCTCCACTTT. As protein: CASSLAAGNNSPLHF. This chain connects TRBV7-9 to TRBJ1-6; the D is unclear. CDR3 length: 15 residues. V lost 0 bases to trimming and J lost 5 bases, with 8 bases between them. Germline V gene data show CDR1 as SEHNR and CDR2 as FQNEAQ (reference sequence).

This clone occurred a few times. The V gene is TRBV10-2, the J gene TRBJ2-7, with 11 bases identical to TRBD2. V was pared by 5 bases and J by 4 bases, with 10 bases of the junction left unmatched. Looked up from germline, CDR1 is WSHSY and CDR2 is SAAADI. The CDR3 extends over 16 amino acids. The CDR3 nucleotides read TGCGCCAGCAGTCTCTTTAGCGGGGGGGCCTCGTACGAGCAGTACTTC. Its protein is CASSLFSGGASYEQYF.

The CDR3 here is CASSEGWRPDTQYF. The DNA of the CDR3 is TGTGCCAGCAGCGAAGGGTGGAGGCCGGATACGCAGTATTTT. The chain is built from TRBV7-9 and TRBJ2-3; D may be TRBD2 (5 bases). Trimming took off 5 bases at V and 6 bases at J, with 15 bases between the two ends. This CDR3 is built from 14 residues. CDR1 and CDR2 (germline): SEHNR, FQNEAQ (reference sequence).

V and J are TRBV5-1 and TRBJ1-2, with TRBD1 as a possible D gene (6 bases). Trimming removed 0 bases at V and 0 bases at J, with 12 bases between. The CDR3 is 16 amino acids. Germline CDR1 reads SGHRS; CDR2 reads YFSETQ. The CDR3 protein is CASSLGDRRTNYGYTF. The CDR3 nucleotides are TGCGCCAGCAGCTTGGGAGACAGGCGGACTAACTATGGCTACACCTTC.

The chain is built from TRBV9 and TRBJ2-1; 8 bases align to TRBD2. CDR3 length equals 15 residues. Looked up from germline, CDR1 is SGDLS and CDR2 is YYNGEE. The V and J ends lost 0 bases and 10 bases, in that order; junction bases with no gene match: 9. This CDR3 is CASSVGGGQLGEQFF. In DNA form, the CDR3 reads TGTGCCAGCAGCGTAGGCGGGGGGCAGTTGGGCGAGCAGTTCTTC.

This clone has only a few counts. The rearrangement joins TRBV6-1 to TRBJ1-1; D remains ambiguous. Trimming pared 5 bases from V and 1 base from J, leaving 8 bases between. CDR3 length: 13 residues. The germline V gene has CDR1 MNHNS and CDR2 SASEGT. DNA for the CDR3: TGTGCCAGCAGTTTACAAGAGAACACTGAAGCTTTCTTT. Its protein is CASSLQENTEAFF.

The gene calls are TRBV28 and TRBJ2-4; D may be TRBD1 (7 bases). CDR3 length equals 17 residues. V dropped 5 bases and J dropped 2 bases, with 19 bases sitting between them. Per the germline V gene, CDR1 is MDHEN and CDR2 is SYDVKM. Here the CDR3 reads CASSPRGVTRTKNIQYF. For the CDR3, the DNA is TGTGCCAGCAGTCCCAGGGGGGTGACACGGACCAAAAACATTCAGTACTTC.

The V and J genes are TRBV6-5 and TRBJ1-6; D may be TRBD1 (5 bases). Germline CDR1 is MNHEY and CDR2 is SVGAGI. Trimming stripped 6 bases from V and 9 bases from J, with 12 bases between. The length of the CDR3 is 13 residues. CDR3 in amino acids: CASRSRDSSPLHF. CDR3 in DNA: TGTGCCAGCAGGAGCAGGGACTCTTCACCCCTCCACTTT.

V usage is TRBV6-1 and J usage is TRBJ2-7; a possible D gene is TRBD2 (6 bases). V lost 3 bases, J lost 3 bases, and 15 bases lay in between. This CDR3 contains 15 residues. Germline values: CDR1 MNHNS, CDR2 SASEGT. The CDR3 loop reads CASSEEGTPNYEQYF. CDR3 DNA sequence: TGTGCCAGCAGTGAGGAGGGGACCCCAAACTACGAGCAGTACTTC.

This clone was picked up one time. This chain uses TRBV6-5 with TRBJ2-3, with 12 positions matching TRBD2. The length of the CDR3 is 16 residues. Germline lookup yields CDR1 MNHEY and CDR2 SVGAGI. The V and J ends lost 1 base and 4 bases, in that order; junction bases with no gene match: 3. The CDR3, as DNA: TGTGCCAGCAGTTACTTTCCTAGCGGGGGGGCAGATACGCAGTATTTT. Protein product: CASSYFPSGGADTQYF.

V is TRBV4-1 and J is TRBJ2-1; 7 bases align to TRBD2. In germline, CDR1 is MGHRA, CDR2 YSYEKL. V lost 0 bases to trimming and J lost 6 bases; unmatched junction nucleotides: 8. The CDR3 covers 16 residues. For the CDR3, the DNA is TGCGCCAGCAGCCAAGATAATGCGGGGGAGCGCAATGAGCAGTTCTTC. Protein sequence: CASSQDNAGERNEQFF.

The chain has TRBV28 and TRBJ1-2; 11 bases fit TRBD1. V lost 3 bases to trimming and J lost 4 bases; unmatched junction nucleotides: 7. Germline V gene data show CDR1 as MDHEN and CDR2 as SYDVKM. This CDR3 spans 16 amino acids. CDR3 amino acids: CASSFRTGGAGYGYTF. CDR3 sequence (DNA): TGTGCCAGCAGTTTTCGGACAGGGGGCGCAGGCTATGGCTACACCTTC.

This chain uses TRBV28 with TRBJ2-7, with 7 bases lining up with TRBD1. Germline V gene sequence: CDR1 MDHEN, CDR2 SYDVKM. V lost 5 bases, J lost 2 bases, and 9 bases stayed unmatched. The CDR3 is made up of 15 amino acids. The CDR3 nucleotides are TGTGCCAGCAGTCGACCCGGGACAGCTGCCTACGAGCAGTACTTC. Its protein product is CASSRPGTAAYEQYF.

The V gene is TRBV5-8, the J gene TRBJ2-7, with D possibly being TRBD1 (7 bases). V was pared by 2 bases and J by 2 bases, with 14 bases between. Per germline, CDR1 SGHTS and CDR2 YDEGEE. The CDR3 consists of 15 residues. CDR3 region: CASSFRGARTYEQYF. The CDR3 DNA reads TGTGCCAGCAGCTTCAGGGGGGCGCGCACCTACGAGCAGTACTTC.

The genes are TRBV27 and TRBJ2-3; tentative D call: TRBD1 (5 bases). Germline loops: CDR1 MNHEY, CDR2 SMNVEV (reference sequence). Trimming removed 4 bases from V and 0 bases from J, with 11 bases in between. This CDR3 is built from 15 residues. In DNA form, the CDR3 reads TGTGCCAGCAGTTCAGGGCTAACAAGCACAGATACGCAGTATTTT. Protein: CASSSGLTSTDTQYF.

CDR3 sequence (DNA): TGCGCCAGCAGTGACGGCAGGTTGAGGGTAGCCGCTAATGAAAAACTGTTTTTT. Its protein product is CASSDGRLRVAANEKLFF. This chain uses TRBV10-1 with TRBJ1-4; D remains ambiguous. Germline lookup yields CDR1 WNHNN and CDR2 SYGVQD (reference sequence). The CDR3 consists of 18 residues. V gave up 3 bases and J gave up 3 bases, with 20 bases separating them.

The J gene is TRBJ1-4, the V gene TRBV28, with D perhaps matching TRBD1 (6 bases). Trimming removed 2 bases from V and 4 bases from J, with 8 bases in between. This CDR3 contains 14 residues. CDR1 is MDHEN, CDR2 SYDVKM, per germline. Here the CDR3 reads CASSLRGHNEKLFF. The CDR3 nucleotides read TGTGCCAGCAGTTTAAGGGGACATAATGAAAAACTGTTTTTT.

The chain has TRBV5-1 and TRBJ2-5; a weak D match, TRBD1 (6 bases). The CDR3 has 12 amino acids. Germline CDR1 is SGHRS and CDR2 is YFSETQ. Trimming stripped 9 bases from V and 4 bases from J, with 13 bases between. The CDR3 is CATRGSSETQYF. CDR3 coding DNA: TGCGCCACCAGGGGCAGCTCAGAGACCCAGTACTTC. Looking up the rest from reference TRBV5-1 and TRBJ2-5 gives the full variable domain: KAGVTQTPRYLIKTRGQQVTLSCSPISGHRSVSWYQQTPGQGLQFLFEYFSETQRNKGNFPGRFSGRQFSNSRSEMNVSTLELGDSALYLCATRGSSETQYFGPGTRLLVL.

The chain uses TRBV5-1 and TRBJ1-1, with TRBD1 identical over 12 bases. The CDR3 has 15 amino acids. The germline V gene encodes CDR1 SGHRS and CDR2 YFSETQ. Losses at the gene ends were 4 bases for V and 3 bases for J; bases not matched to a gene: 4. CDR3 region: CASSGTGGIDTEAFF. In DNA form, the CDR3 reads TGCGCCAGCAGCGGGACAGGGGGCATTGACACTGAAGCTTTCTTT.

The CDR3 DNA follows: TGCAGCGTTGAACGAGGGATTGGCACTGAAGCTTTCTTT. It encodes CSVERGIGTEAFF. The V gene is TRBV29-1, the J gene TRBJ1-1, with no clear D. CDR3 size: 13 residues. Germline V gene data show CDR1 as SQVTM and CDR2 as ANQGSEA. Trimming pared 2 bases from V and 4 bases from J, leaving 11 bases between.

V and J are TRBV7-8 and TRBJ1-3; a weak D match, TRBD1 (5 bases). The ends were cut back, 9 bases at V and 0 bases at J, with 9 bases in the middle. The CDR3 is 13 amino acids. Germline V gene lookup returns CDR1 SGHVS and CDR2 FQNEAQ. The CDR3 nucleotides read TGTGCCAGTTCAGGGTCCTCTGGAAACACCATATATTTT. Translated, it gives CASSGSSGNTIYF.

This rearrangement joins TRBV29-1 to TRBJ2-1; TRBD2 agrees at 10 bases. After removal of 7 bases from V and 10 bases from J, the junction contained 10 bases not matched to a gene. The CDR3 has 13 amino acids. Germline V lookup: CDR1 SQVTM, CDR2 ANQGSEA. CDR3 residues: CSAHLILAGEQFF. The CDR3 DNA is TGCAGCGCCCACCTGATACTAGCGGGGGAGCAGTTCTTC.